This T cell receptor beta chain was captured by sequencing in a study of blood T cells in healthy people across ages. Across the whole study: Capture by template switching was about one barcoded beta molecule per two T cells. Study-wide points: Considered underestimates were the diversity estimates obtained from one million T cells.

Germline V gene data show CDR1 as SGHVS and CDR2 as FQNEAQ. The V and J ends lost 11 bases and 5 bases respectively, with 25 bases between them. This CDR3 has 16 residues. Per sample, a minimum of 6.5 million PBMCs were isolated. For the second PCR, which ran for about 6 to 11 cycles, a sample-barcoded 5' primer and a J-beta primer mix were used. Each CDR3 protein is one row after TCRdb ran MiXCR on the 5' RACE reads. Among 750,000 to 950,000 distinct CDR3 sequences listed, about 27% were seen once. In regard to this clonotype: Its matching antigen is unknown.

These same data were also listed under a study on T cells of mothers and their children. In that study: cDNA was synthesized from all extracted RNA at around 1.5 ug per reaction.

The source material was blood. The rearrangement joins TRBV7-8 to TRBJ2-1; a weak D match, TRBD2 (6 bases). The TCR sequence derives from a woman aged 35 to 49 in good health. This CDR3 is CAGTNGGVGGNNEQFF. CDR3 in DNA: TGTGCCGGCACCAATGGAGGGGTTGGGGGTAACAATGAGCAGTTCTTC. The full variable domain, rest sourced from reference TRBV7-8 and TRBJ2-1, is GAGVSQSPRYKVAKRGQDVALRCDPISGHVSLFWYQQALGQGPEFLTYFQNEAQLDKSGLPSDRFFAERPEGSVSTLKIQRTQQEDSAVYLCAGTNGGVGGNNEQFFGPGTRLTVL.